These 12 T cell receptor beta chains share one sample of origin, sequenced in a study of spatial heterogeneity in lung cancer. From the 5' RACE reads, TCRdb called clonotypes with MiXCR, one entry per CDR3 protein. The table lists 95,000 or so distinct CDR3 sequences, under 9% of them singletons. Time point denoted: sample taken at primary tumor resection. In each case, whole RNA from tumor, nontumor lung or frozen PBMC was sequenced unsorted. The input for sequencing was PBMCs, taken at surgery. The receptor set was obtained from a male donor with early-stage non-small cell lung cancer.

This clonotype was counted many times. V usage is TRBV7-9 and J usage is TRBJ1-4; TRBD1 is a possible D gene (5 bases). From germline, CDR1 is SEHNR and CDR2 FQNEAQ (reference sequence). The CDR3 loop spans 14 amino acids. V lost 5 bases and J lost 10, with 17 bases in between. This chain's CDR3 is CASSPSGREGKLFF. The CDR3 DNA reads TGTGCCAGCAGCCCTTCAGGGCGGGAAGGAAAACTGTTTTTT.

This chain joins TRBV6-2 or TRBV6-3 and TRBJ1-2; D is uncertain. Trimming removed 8 bases from V and 6 bases from J, with 4 bases in between. Germline CDR1 reads MNHEY; CDR2 reads SVGEGT. This CDR3 comprises 9 residues. The CDR3 loop reads CASGDGYTF. The CDR3 DNA follows: TGTGCCAGCGGGGATGGCTACACCTTC.

This clonotype was observed at least ten times. The rearrangement joins TRBV7-9 to TRBJ1-2; TRBD1 matches at 7 bases. CDR3 length equals 16 residues. Germline V gene data show CDR1 as SEHNR and CDR2 as FQNEAQ (reference sequence). With 5 bases clipped from V and 4 bases from J, the junction kept 13 bases outside the gene matches. The CDR3 region has the DNA TGTGCCAGCAGCCCCCGCCCGACAGGGCGGAGCTATGGCTACACCTTC. It codes for CASSPRPTGRSYGYTF.

There are a few counts of this clonotype. The chain employs TRBV5-1 and TRBJ2-3; D possibly corresponds to TRBD1 (6 bases). CDR3 length: 13 residues. V lost 5 bases and J 6 bases, leaving 13 bases between the germline ends. Germline V gene lookup returns CDR1 SGHRS and CDR2 YFSETQ. The CDR3 reads CASRSGAADTQYF. CDR3 in DNA: TGCGCCAGCAGGTCAGGGGCGGCCGATACGCAGTATTTT.

This clonotype was detected only a few times. V is TRBV7-2 and J is TRBJ1-1, with D uncertain. Germline values: CDR1 SGHTA, CDR2 FQGNSA. The CDR3 is 13 residues long. The V and J ends lost 6 bases and 1 base respectively, with 9 bases between them. Here the CDR3 DNA reads TGTGCCAGCAGAAAAGGGAAGAACACTGAAGCTTTCTTT. Its protein is CASRKGKNTEAFF.

In this sample, this clonotype turned up a few times. This rearrangement joins TRBV7-3 to TRBJ1-1; D ambiguous. The germline V and J ends were trimmed by 1 base and 6 bases, with 3 bases remaining between them. The CDR3 loop spans 11 amino acids. CDR1 is SGHTA, CDR2 FQGTGA, per germline. Written as DNA, the CDR3 is TGTGCCAGCAGCTTAAGGGCTGAAGCTTTCTTT. The encoded protein is CASSLRAEAFF.

This clonotype was counted only a few times. V is TRBV10-3 and J is TRBJ1-1; D might be TRBD1 (6 bases). Germline CDR1 reads ENHRY; CDR2 reads SYGVKD. The CDR3 spans 16 residues. The V end lost 0 bases, the J end lost 4 bases, and 15 bases lay between the germline ends. CDR3 DNA: TGTGCCATCAGTGAGTCGATTGGGCAGGGGAGCACTGAAGCTTTCTTT. Amino acid sequence: CAISESIGQGSTEAFF.

This clonotype was seen a few times. The V gene is TRBV20-1, the J gene TRBJ2-3; possible D gene TRBD2, 6 bases. Germline CDR1 is DFQATT and CDR2 is SNEGSKA (reference sequence). Trimming pared 6 bases from V and 0 bases from J, leaving 13 bases between. This CDR3 has 14 residues. CDR3 nucleotide sequence: TGCAGTGCAGTAGCGGTCTTGAGCACAGATACGCAGTATTTT. It yields the protein CSAVAVLSTDTQYF.

This clonotype was counted a single time. The V and J genes are TRBV7-3 and TRBJ2-6, with a weak D call TRBD1 (5 bases). Germline CDR1 is SGHTA and CDR2 is FQGTGA. V dropped 0 bases and J dropped 4 bases, with 7 bases sitting between them. This CDR3 spans 15 amino acids. The DNA for the CDR3 is TGTGCCAGCAGCTTAACAGGGGCCGGGGCCAACGTCCTGACTTTC. It translates to CASSLTGAGANVLTF.

The chain carries TRBV7-2 and TRBJ2-3; D remains unclear. The CDR3 sequence is 14 residues long. Germline V gene sequence: CDR1 SGHTA, CDR2 FQGNSA. Deletions cut 5 bases from V and 1 base from J, with 10 bases between. The CDR3 DNA follows: TGTGCCAGCAGCCCATCATCGGGCACAGATACGCAGTATTTT. As protein: CASSPSSGTDTQYF.

The genes are TRBV28 and TRBJ2-5, with 7 bases lining up with TRBD1. The CDR3 is 16 residues long. J gave up 5 bases and V 6 bases, and 15 bases lay outside the gene matches. CDR1 is MDHEN, CDR2 SYDVKM, per germline. DNA of the CDR3: TGTGCCAGCAGCTCAGCCCAGACAGGGCTCGGGGAGACCCAGTACTTC. Amino acid sequence: CASSSAQTGLGETQYF.

There are many counts of this clonotype. The chain employs TRBV5-4 and TRBJ2-6, with D perhaps TRBD2 (6 bases). V was trimmed by 4 bases and J by 0 bases, leaving 14 bases between them. Germline V gives CDR1 SGHNT, CDR2 YYREEE (reference sequence). The CDR3 is 17 residues long. The DNA for the CDR3 is TGTGCCAGCAGCGGAGGGACCTTTGCCTCTGGGGCCAACGTCCTGACTTTC. Its protein product is CASSGGTFASGANVLTF.